Shown below are 5 T cell receptor beta chains from a single sample sequenced in a study of T cell responses to AZD1222 COVID-19 vaccine. TCRdb's table, derived via immunoSEQ multiplex PCR, lists solely in-frame clones and lacks some. This sample carries 140,000 to 150,000 clones, about 93% of them seen once, and the ten largest clones take more than 3.5%. The sequences come from peripheral blood, collected on day 0 of AZD1222 vaccination. These receptors were taken from an adult in good health.

The chain links TRBV21-1 to TRBJ2-3; the D call TRBD1 from the table was never checked on the DNA. TRBV21-1 is classified as a pseudogene. CDR3 size: 13 residues. CDR3 sequence (DNA): TGTGCCAGCAGCGACAGTTACACAGATACGCAGTATTTT. Translation gives CASSDSYTDTQYF.

Only one count was recorded for this clone. V and J are TRBV19 and TRBJ1-3; D might be TRBD1 (5 bases). V lost 6 bases to trimming and J lost 3 bases, with 9 bases between them. The V gene's germline CDR1 is LNHDA and CDR2 SQIVND (reference sequence). CDR3 size: 13 residues. CDR3 sequence: CASRGRDGNTIYF. For the CDR3, the DNA is TGTGCCAGTAGAGGCAGGGATGGAAACACCATATATTTT.

This chain connects TRBV5-1 to TRBJ2-7; D might be TRBD2 (5 bases). The germline V gene encodes CDR1 SGHRS and CDR2 YFSETQ. CDR3 length equals 14 residues. V was cut by 4 bases and J by 0 bases, with 11 bases left in between. The DNA of the CDR3 is TGCGCCAGCAGCACGACGGCGGGCTCCTACGAGCAGTACTTC. This encodes CASSTTAGSYEQYF.

Worth noting for this clone: The junction departs from germline at one end; a sequencing error may be responsible. The rearrangement uses TRBV10-3 and TRBJ1-5, with D maybe TRBD1 (6 bases). This CDR3 contains 16 residues. Per the germline V gene, CDR1 is ENHRY and CDR2 is SYGVKD. The CDR3 coding sequence is TGTGCCATCAGCAATACGACAGGTGTGTTAAATCGGCCCCAGCATTTT. Amino acids: CAISNTTGVLNRPQHF.

This chain connects TRBV7-8 to TRBJ2-1; 11 positions match TRBD1. This CDR3 has 14 residues. Germline assignment: CDR1 SGHVS and CDR2 FQNEAQ. V lost 3 bases to trimming and J lost 8 bases; unmatched junction nucleotides: 3. The CDR3 coding sequence is TGTGCCAGCAGCTTCCGGGACAGGGGGTATGAGCAGTTCTTC. This encodes CASSFRDRGYEQFF.